This entry lists 23 T cell receptor beta chains sequenced from one sample in a study of blood T cell repertoires in COVID-19. Sequenced by immunoSEQ multiplex PCR; TCRdb stores in-frame clones only, minus some. The sample contains 450,000 to 600,000 clones, roughly nine tenths of which appear only once. The sample comprised PBMCs or T cells enriched from blood (not recorded which). The receptor set was obtained from a woman in her late teens or twenties who had recovered from COVID-19.

This clone was observed a few times. The chain has TRBV24-1 and TRBJ1-2; the D is unclear. Deletions cut 4 bases from V and 1 base from J, with 9 bases between. This CDR3 comprises 14 residues. Germline CDR1 and CDR2: KGHDR and SFDVKD. Written as DNA, the CDR3 is TGTGCCACCAGTGACGCGTCGGTTAACTATGGCTACACCTTC. Encoded protein: CATSDASVNYGYTF.

The V call is TRBV10-3, the J call TRBJ1-1; TRBD1 aligns across 10 bases. The V segment lost 6 bases and the J segment 5 bases; nucleotides outside the gene matches: 9. CDR3 length equals 15 residues. Germline lookup yields CDR1 ENHRY and CDR2 SYGVKD. The DNA of the CDR3 is TGTGCCATCAGGATGACAGGGGGCGATGGGACTGAAGCTTTCTTT. Protein: CAIRMTGGDGTEAFF.

The CDR3, as DNA: TGTGCCAGCAGCTCGGGGGTCGCAGGATCCTACGAGCAGTACTTC. Translation gives CASSSGVAGSYEQYF. V gene TRBV28 combines with J gene TRBJ2-7, with a possible D match to TRBD2 (6 bases). Germline CDR1 is MDHEN and CDR2 is SYDVKM. Trimming left V 6 bases short and J 1 base short, with 16 bases between. The CDR3 runs to 15 residues.

The chain is built from TRBV6-5 and TRBJ2-7; 8 bases match TRBD1. V shed 6 bases and J 6 bases; nucleotides not matched to a gene: 7. This CDR3 comprises 13 residues. Germline lookup yields CDR1 MNHEY and CDR2 SVGAGI. The CDR3, as DNA: TGTGCCAGCAGGCCCGGGACAGGACGCGAGCAGTACTTC. Its translation: CASRPGTGREQYF.

The chain recombines TRBV18 with TRBJ1-5; no definite D call. Per germline, CDR1 KGHSH and CDR2 LQKENI. The ends were cut back, 2 bases at V and 0 bases at J, with 11 bases in the middle. CDR3 length: 16 residues. This CDR3 reads CASSPSGGDSNQPQHF. CDR3 DNA: TGTGCCAGCTCACCAAGCGGTGGGGATAGCAATCAGCCCCAGCATTTT. Combining the CDR3 with reference TRBV18 and TRBJ1-5 gives the whole variable domain NAGVMQNPRHLVRRRGQEARLRCSPMKGHSHVYWYRQLPEEGLKFMVYLQKENIIDESGMPKERFSAEFPKEGPSILRIQQVVRGDSAAYFCASSPSGGDSNQPQHFGDGTRLSIL.

In regard to this clone: Distinct nucleotide sequences in the sample also encode this CDR3. The rearrangement links TRBV5-1 to TRBJ2-3, with 8 bases aligning to TRBD2. Germline CDR1 reads SGHRS; CDR2 reads YFSETQ. This CDR3 has 14 amino acids. The ends lost 3 bases at V and 3 bases at J; junction bases unmatched: 3. The CDR3 DNA follows: TGCGCCAGCAGCTCCCCGGGGGGGACAGATACGCAGTATTTT. It encodes CASSSPGGTDTQYF.

The J gene is TRBJ2-3, the V gene TRBV9, with D maybe TRBD2 (5 bases). Trimming pared 1 base from V and 5 bases from J, leaving 17 bases between. This CDR3 has 16 residues. The germline gives CDR1 SGDLS, CDR2 YYNGEE. DNA for the CDR3: TGTGCCAGCAGCGTAATGGCGGGTCTAGCAGGAGATACGCAGTATTTT. Amino acids: CASSVMAGLAGDTQYF.

This chain joins TRBV10-2 and TRBJ2-7; D is perhaps TRBD1 (6 bases). The CDR3 is 16 amino acids. V was shortened by 3 bases and J by 0 bases, with 15 bases between the two germline ends. Germline assignment: CDR1 WSHSY and CDR2 SAAADI. The CDR3 sequence is CASSDLRGYPSYEQYF. The DNA for the CDR3 is TGCGCCAGCAGTGATCTGAGGGGGTACCCCTCCTACGAGCAGTACTTC.

The V call is TRBV3-1 (or the pseudogene TRBV3-2), the J call TRBJ1-2; D remains unclear. The V gene lost 4 bases and the J gene lost 2 bases, with 17 bases spanning the gap. There are 16 residues in the CDR3. In germline, CDR1 is LGHDT, CDR2 YNNKEL (reference sequence). The CDR3: CASSPRTLHLNYGYTF. The DNA for the CDR3 is TGTGCCAGCAGCCCGAGAACTCTCCACTTAAACTATGGCTACACCTTC.

J is TRBJ1-1 and V is TRBV20-1; weak D call: TRBD1 (6 bases). This CDR3 has 11 amino acids. Germline V lookup: CDR1 DFQATT, CDR2 SNEGSKA (reference sequence). V lost 8 bases, J lost 0 bases, and 7 bases lay in between. CDR3 bases: TGCAGTACAGGGATGAACACTGAAGCTTTCTTT. Translating it yields CSTGMNTEAFF.

The CDR3: CAWRGLADEQYF. In DNA form, the CDR3 reads TGTGCCTGGAGGGGACTAGCAGACGAGCAGTACTTC. This chain joins TRBV30 and TRBJ2-7, with 9 bases fitting TRBD2. The CDR3 totals 12 residues. J was trimmed by 5 bases and V by 3 bases; bases with no gene match: 2. The germline V gene encodes CDR1 GTSNPN and CDR2 SVGIG (reference sequence).

The rearrangement links TRBV3-1 (or the pseudogene TRBV3-2) to TRBJ2-3; 13 nucleotides line up with TRBD2. J gave up 7 bases and V 4 bases, and 5 bases lay outside the gene matches. In germline, CDR1 is LGHDT, CDR2 YNNKEL (reference sequence). The CDR3 runs to 15 residues. In DNA form, the CDR3 reads TGTGCCAGCAGCCTCCTACTAGCGGGGGGGAATACGCAGTATTTT. Its translation: CASSLLLAGGNTQYF.

The rearrangement links TRBV11-3 to TRBJ1-6; D remains unclear. Looked up from germline, CDR1 is SGHNT and CDR2 is YENEEA. The CDR3 is 13 residues long. V lost 0 bases to trimming and J lost 8 bases, with 5 bases between them. In DNA, the CDR3 is TGTGCCAGCAGCTTAGAGGGAGATTCACCCCTCCACTTT. Protein sequence: CASSLEGDSPLHF.

The genes are TRBV7-7 and TRBJ2-5, with unresolved D. Trimming pared 3 bases from V and 4 bases from J, leaving 9 bases between. CDR1 SSHAT and CDR2 FNYEAQ come from the germline V gene (reference sequence). The CDR3 loop spans 13 amino acids. CDR3 loop: CASSFSPPETQYF. CDR3 sequence (DNA): TGTGCCAGCAGCTTTTCTCCTCCAGAGACCCAGTACTTC.

The chain recombines TRBV19 with TRBJ2-1; 8 bases line up with TRBD1. The junction had 9 bases not matched to a gene; V was cut back by 3 bases and J by 5 bases. The CDR3 consists of 16 residues. Germline lookup yields CDR1 LNHDA and CDR2 SQIVND (reference sequence). The CDR3 DNA reads as TGTGCCAGTAGTATGATAGGACAGGGACGTGACAATGAGCAGTTCTTC. It codes for CASSMIGQGRDNEQFF.

The chain recombines TRBV7-6 with TRBJ2-2, with a possible D match to TRBD1 (6 bases). The CDR3 has 15 residues. The germline CDR1 and CDR2 sequences are SGHVS and FNYEAQ. V lost 1 base and J 6 bases, leaving 12 bases between the germline ends. As DNA, the CDR3 is TGTGCCAGCAGCTTAGGAGGGGGTTATGCCGGGGAGCTGTTTTTT. It encodes CASSLGGGYAGELFF.

The V gene is TRBV4-1, the J gene TRBJ2-3; 10 nucleotides align to TRBD2. CDR3 length: 18 residues. CDR1 and CDR2 (germline): MGHRA, YSYEKL. Trimming cost V 1 base and J 2 bases; bases outside gene matches: 9. CDR3 in amino acids: CASSQGLAGVASTDTQYF. Written as DNA, the CDR3 is TGCGCCAGCAGCCAAGGGCTAGCGGGGGTCGCCTCCACAGATACGCAGTATTTT.

In this sample, this clone turned up once. The chain has TRBV24-1 and TRBJ2-7; tentative D call: TRBD2 (6 bases). Trimming cost V 3 bases and J 0 bases, with 14 bases left between them. The CDR3 runs 16 residues. Germline CDR1 reads KGHDR; CDR2 reads SFDVKD. This CDR3 reads CATSDGGSLSSYEQYF. CDR3 sequence (DNA): TGTGCCACCAGTGATGGGGGGTCTTTGAGCTCCTACGAGCAGTACTTC.

This chain links TRBV3-1 (or the pseudogene TRBV3-2) with TRBJ1-5; D gene ambiguous. The V end was cut by 4 bases, the J end by 0 bases, with 16 bases between. The germline V gene encodes CDR1 LGHDT and CDR2 YNNKEL (reference sequence). The CDR3 length is 17 residues. CDR3 region: CASSLSPGSDSNQPQHF. CDR3 DNA sequence: TGTGCCAGCAGCCTATCTCCTGGAAGCGATAGCAATCAGCCCCAGCATTTT.

Only a few counts were recorded for this clone. V usage is TRBV7-8 and J usage is TRBJ2-7, with TRBD1 matching 10 bases. Trimming removed 3 bases from V and 0 bases from J; junction bases left unmatched: 14. This CDR3 is built from 19 residues. Germline V gives CDR1 SGHVS, CDR2 FQNEAQ. DNA of the CDR3: TGTGCCAGCAGCTTCTACGCCGCGACAGGGGGCCCCAGCTCCTACGAGCAGTACTTC. Its protein is CASSFYAATGGPSSYEQYF.

The rearrangement joins TRBV6-5 to TRBJ1-2, with TRBD1 identical over 9 bases. The CDR3 length is 14 residues. The V gene's germline CDR1 is MNHEY and CDR2 SVGAGI. Trimming cost V 6 bases and J 6 bases; bases outside gene matches: 8. The CDR3 coding sequence is TGTGCCAGCAGCACAGGGGGCAGTTACAATGGCTACACCTTC. Translating it yields CASSTGGSYNGYTF.

This chain uses TRBV5-5 with TRBJ2-7; D is perhaps TRBD2 (6 bases). This CDR3 spans 17 amino acids. V gave up 4 bases and J gave up 0 bases, with 20 bases separating them. Germline V gene data show CDR1 as SGHKS and CDR2 as YYEKEE (reference sequence). The CDR3 coding sequence is TGTGCCAGCAGCGACGCCCTCGGGGGTCGGGGCTCCTACGAGCAGTACTTC. Encoded protein: CASSDALGGRGSYEQYF.

This clone showed up just once. J is TRBJ1-2 and V is TRBV19; TRBD1 matches 7 bases. There are 15 residues in the CDR3. The germline CDR1 and CDR2 sequences are LNHDA and SQIVND (reference sequence). The V and J ends lost 6 bases and 4 bases, in that order; junction bases with no gene match: 11. The CDR3 protein is CASRIPTGSSYGYTF. The DNA of the CDR3 is TGTGCCAGTAGGATTCCGACAGGGTCTTCCTATGGCTACACCTTC.